Presented here are 6 T cell receptor beta chains from one specimen sequenced in a study of CD8+ T cells in alopecia areata. This sample's treatment: oral pan-JAK inhibitor, 5-10 mg twice daily. Extraction of RNA preceded its reverse transcription into cDNA, which served as the sequencing template. Data came from immunoSEQ multiplex PCR; TCRdb stores just in-frame clones and leaves some out. In the table there are about 190,000 clones, more than 50% of which are singletons. The material sequenced was CD4+ T cells sorted from blood, taken at week 24, from a patient treated with tofacitinib. The origin of the receptors is a human donor with alopecia areata.

In this sample, this clone turned up a few times. The chain combines TRBV9 with TRBJ2-1, with a tentative D call TRBD2 (6 bases). V lost 3 bases and J lost 2, with 12 bases in between. The CDR3 totals 15 residues. Germline V lookup: CDR1 SGDLS, CDR2 YYNGEE. CDR3 sequence: CASSASSGAYNEQFF. CDR3 bases: TGTGCCAGCAGCGCTTCCTCGGGGGCCTACAATGAGCAGTTCTTC.

The V gene is TRBV12-5, the J gene TRBJ1-6; D is unresolved. Germline-derived CDR1 and CDR2 are LGHNT and FRNRAP. Trimming took 0 bases from V and 11 from J, leaving 14 bases between them. This CDR3 is 15 amino acids long. The CDR3 bases are TGTGCTAGTGGTTTGGTAGGTGCCCGAGATGCACCCCTCCACTTT. Translating gives CASGLVGARDAPLHF.

This clone appeared many times. This sequence joins TRBV7-2 and TRBJ1-4; TRBD1 agrees at 9 bases. The J segment lost 6 bases and the V segment lost 4 bases, leaving 3 bases of the junction unmatched. Germline CDR1 is SGHTA and CDR2 is FQGNSA. The CDR3 is 14 amino acids. The CDR3 protein is CASSSGTGHEKLFF. For the CDR3, the DNA is TGTGCCAGCAGCTCAGGGACAGGGCATGAAAAACTGTTTTTT.

V and J are TRBV19 and TRBJ1-2; unclear D gene. The CDR3 covers 11 residues. The germline CDR1 and CDR2 sequences are LNHDA and SQIVND (reference sequence). V lost 8 bases, J lost 6 bases, and 10 bases lay in between. CDR3 region: CASWGKDGYTF. The DNA of the CDR3 is TGTGCCAGTTGGGGAAAGGATGGCTACACCTTC. Using reference TRBV19 and TRBJ1-2 for the parts outside the CDR3, the full variable domain is DGGITQSPKYLFRKEGQNVTLSCEQNLNHDAMYWYRQDPGQGLRLIYYSQIVNDFQKGDIAEGYSVSREKKESFPLTVTSAQKNPTAFYLCASWGKDGYTFGSGTRLTVV.

J is TRBJ2-7 and V is TRBV30; D is perhaps TRBD1 (5 bases). V lost 1 base and J 2 bases, leaving 9 bases between the germline ends. CDR1 and CDR2 (germline): GTSNPN, SVGIG (reference sequence). CDR3 length: 13 residues. The DNA of the CDR3 is TGTGCCTGGAGTGCGACGGACACCTACGAGCAGTACTTC. Protein product: CAWSATDTYEQYF.

The rearrangement links TRBV6-1 to TRBJ2-2; D is unresolved. This CDR3 has 13 residues. Germline V CDR1 and CDR2: MNHNS, SASEGT. Trimming removed 2 bases from V and 4 bases from J, with 5 bases in between. CDR3 sequence (DNA): TGTGCCAGCAGTGAAATCCGCACCGGGGAGCTGTTTTTT. It translates to CASSEIRTGELFF.